The rows below give T cell receptor beta chains drawn from one sample of a study of cytomegalovirus exposure and HLA in healthy donors. Some clones are missing from TCRdb's copy, which holds only in-frame ones; the method was immunoSEQ multiplex PCR. The sample contains about 120,000 clones, more than 80% of which appear only once. Source material: PBMCs. These receptors originate from a man between 35 and 55 years old in good health and CMV-seronegative. Both conserved end residues are part of each CDR3. Each record gives: D gene, J gene, clone size, V gene, CDR3 protein, CDR3 DNA. D genes are given only for firm matches. Where a row states a size, it is once, few, many or the class of an expanded clone; other rows omit it.

NA	TRBJ1-1	NA	TRBV7-8	CASSPGRNTEAFF	TGTGCCAGCAGCCCTGGGAGGAACACTGAAGCTTTCTTT
NA	TRBJ1-1	NA	TRBV5-1	CASRFQGNTEAFF	TGCGCCAGCAGATTCCAGGGGAACACTGAAGCTTTCTTT
NA	TRBJ1-1	NA	TRBV18	CASFQSDILNTEAFF	TGTGCCAGCTTCCAATCGGACATTCTGAACACTGAAGCTTTCTTT
NA	TRBJ2-5	NA	TRBV5-1	CASSREGETQYF	TGCGCCAGCAGCCGCGAGGGAGAGACCCAGTACTTC
TRBD2	TRBJ2-5	NA	TRBV7-9	CASSLAKTSGGEETQYF	TGTGCCAGCAGCTTAGCAAAGACTAGCGGGGGGGAAGAGACCCAGTACTTC
NA	TRBJ2-7	NA	TRBV10-3	CAISATDYEQYF	TGTGCCATCAGTGCTACAGATTACGAGCAGTACTTC
TRBD1	TRBJ2-7	once	TRBV7-8	CASSLGGDRDYEQYF	TGTGCCAGCAGCTTAGGTGGGGACAGGGACTACGAGCAGTACTTC
TRBD1	TRBJ2-1	once	TRBV5-6	CASSLMGQGVYGEQFF	TGTGCCAGCAGCCTCATGGGACAGGGGGTATACGGTGAGCAGTTCTTC
NA	TRBJ2-5	NA	TRBV5-1	CASSVLGWQETQYF	TGCGCCAGCAGCGTACTAGGGTGGCAAGAGACCCAGTACTTC
NA	TRBJ1-1	NA	TRBV7-2	CASSLTGGYTEAFF	TGTGCCAGCAGCTTAACCGGCGGGTACACTGAAGCTTTCTTT
NA	TRBJ2-7	NA	TRBV10-3	CAISPTDYEQYF	TGTGCCATCAGCCCGACAGACTACGAGCAGTACTTC
NA	TRBJ2-5	NA	TRBV5-6	CASSLGSIQGQYF	TGTGCCAGCAGCTTGGGGTCAATACAGGGCCAGTACTTC
TRBD1	TRBJ2-7	few	TRBV15	CATSRTLDRGSEEQYF	TGTGCCACCAGCAGAACCTTGGACAGGGGGTCTGAAGAGCAGTACTTC
TRBD1	TRBJ2-7	NA	TRBV5-8	CASSQNGQGHWEQYF	TGTGCCAGCAGCCAAAATGGACAGGGGCATTGGGAGCAGTACTTC
NA	TRBJ2-1	few	TRBV19	CASSEDRSSYNEQFF	TGTGCCAGTAGCGAAGACAGGAGCTCCTACAATGAGCAGTTCTTC
TRBD2	TRBJ2-1	NA	TRBV6-4	CASSDSFGLAGGNEQFF	TGTGCCAGCAGTGACTCATTTGGACTAGCGGGGGGCAATGAGCAGTTCTTC
NA	TRBJ2-3	NA	TRBV10-3	CAISEGPGPDTQYF	TGTGCCATCAGTGAGGGCCCTGGGCCAGATACGCAGTATTTT
NA	TRBJ2-2	once	TRBV1	CTSSQGGTTVGELFF	TGCACCAGCAGCCAAGGGGGGACTACCGTAGGGGAGCTGTTTTTT
NA	TRBJ2-2	few	TRBV19	CASSNLLGTGELFF	TGTGCCAGTAGTAACCTACTAGGCACCGGGGAGCTGTTTTTT
NA	TRBJ2-1	NA	TRBV11-2	CASSLEQINEQFF	TGTGCCAGCAGCTTAGAACAGATAAATGAGCAGTTCTTC
TRBD2	TRBJ2-3	NA	TRBV5-1	CASSLGATSGYTDTQYF	TGCGCCAGCAGCTTGGGAGCGACTAGCGGGTACACAGATACGCAGTATTTT
NA	TRBJ1-3	few	TRBV5-5	CASSSSPFPSSGNTIYF	TGTGCCAGCAGCTCCTCCCCGTTTCCCTCCTCTGGAAACACCATATATTTT
NA	TRBJ1-2	NA	TRBV5-4	CASSRSRSYNYGYTF	TGTGCCAGCAGTAGATCCCGCTCCTATAACTATGGCTACACCTTC
NA	TRBJ2-7	NA	TRBV6-1	CASSAPAGLYEQYF	TGTGCCAGCAGTGCGCCGGCAGGGCTATACGAGCAGTACTTC
NA	TRBJ2-4	NA	TRBV4-2	CASSQGTSLAKNSQYF	TGTGCCAGCAGCCAGGGGACAAGCCTAGCCAAAAACAGTCAGTACTTC
TRBD1	TRBJ2-4	NA	TRBV2	CAFDRDGVRDIQYF	TGTGCCTTCGACAGGGATGGTGTTAGGGACATTCAGTACTTC
TRBD2	TRBJ2-7	NA	TRBV6-1	CASKSGDSYEQYF	TGTGCCAGCAAGAGCGGGGACTCCTACGAGCAGTACTTC
NA	TRBJ1-4	NA	TRBV28	CASSLRVSAANEKLFF	TGTGCCAGCAGTTTAAGGGTCTCAGCGGCTAATGAAAAACTGTTTTTT
TRBD1	TRBJ1-3	NA	TRBV9	CASSAGTDETIYF	TGTGCCAGCAGCGCGGGGACAGACGAAACCATATATTTT
TRBD2	TRBJ2-1	once	TRBV5-8	CASSSGLAGVYNEQFF	TGTGCCAGCAGCTCGGGACTAGCGGGAGTCTACAATGAGCAGTTCTTC
NA	TRBJ1-3	NA	TRBV5-8	CASPKGRPGNTIYF	TGTGCCAGCCCGAAGGGGCGACCAGGAAACACCATATATTTT
TRBD2	TRBJ2-6	NA	TRBV6-1	CASRETSGITGANGLTF	TGTGCCAGCAGAGAAACTAGCGGGATTACTGGGGCCAACGGCCTGACTTTC
NA	TRBJ1-2	NA	TRBV20-1	CSASEGLGYTF	TGCAGTGCTAGTGAGGGTTTGGGCTACACCTTC
TRBD2	TRBJ2-7	few	TRBV7-3	CASSLTAGANYEQYF	TGTGCCAGCAGCTTAACAGCGGGAGCCAACTACGAGCAGTACTTC
NA	TRBJ1-2	NA	TRBV19	CASWSQGYTF	TGTGCCAGTTGGTCCCAGGGCTACACCTTC
NA	TRBJ1-2	NA	TRBV10-3	CAISESMGDTFF	TGTGCCATCAGTGAGTCGATGGGTGACACTTTCTTC
NA	TRBJ2-7	NA	TRBV15	CATSSGLAGLDEQYF	TGTGCCACCAGCAGTGGGCTCGCTGGGCTCGACGAGCAGTACTTC
NA	TRBJ1-2	NA	TRBV7-9	CASSPRRGDGYTF	TGTGCCAGCAGCCCCCGGCGGGGGGATGGCTACACCTTC
TRBD2	TRBJ2-7	NA	TRBV10-1	CASSESFGGSRDEQYF	TGCGCCAGCAGTGAGTCCTTCGGGGGGAGTAGGGACGAGCAGTACTTC
TRBD2	TRBJ2-7	NA	TRBV7-2	CASSRTSGSSYEQYF	TGTGCCAGCAGCCGAACTAGCGGGAGCTCCTACGAGCAGTACTTC
NA	TRBJ2-2	NA	TRBV7-3	CASSAGPTNTGELFF	TGTGCCAGCAGCGCGGGGCCAACGAACACCGGGGAGCTGTTTTTT
TRBD1	TRBJ2-7	once	TRBV5-4	CASSFRPGQGSYEQYF	TGTGCCAGCAGTTTTCGGCCGGGACAGGGTTCCTACGAGCAGTACTTC
NA	TRBJ2-5	NA	TRBV5-4	CASSIDRRGETQYF	TGTGCCAGCAGCATAGACCGCCGGGGGGAGACCCAGTACTTC
TRBD1	TRBJ1-5	NA	TRBV10-3	CAISESPTGGQNQPQHF	TGTGCCATCAGTGAGTCGCCGACAGGGGGTCAGAATCAGCCCCAGCATTTT
TRBD1	TRBJ2-2	NA	TRBV5-1	CASSSPRGQGITGELFF	TGCGCCAGCAGCTCACCCAGGGGACAGGGAATCACCGGGGAGCTGTTTTTT
NA	TRBJ1-1	NA	TRBV11-2	CASSHSRGSMNTEAFF	TGTGCCAGCAGCCACTCCAGGGGTTCAATGAACACTGAAGCTTTCTTT
NA	TRBJ1-1	NA	TRBV20-1	CSARVNTEAFF	TGCAGTGCCCGGGTGAACACTGAAGCTTTCTTT
TRBD1	TRBJ1-6	NA	TRBV27	CASSFRERTGSSYNSPLHF	TGTGCCAGCAGTTTTCGAGAGAGGACAGGGAGCTCCTATAATTCACCCCTCCACTTT
TRBD1	TRBJ2-3	NA	TRBV7-2	CASRPDRGIDTQYF	TGTGCCAGCAGACCGGACAGGGGCATAGATACGCAGTATTTT
NA	TRBJ2-1	NA	TRBV14	CASSLTSKNTNEQFF	TGTGCCAGCAGCCTAACTAGTAAGAACACCAATGAGCAGTTCTTC
TRBD2	TRBJ2-7	NA	TRBV10-2	CASSVLAGAFEQYF	TGCGCCAGCAGTGTTCTAGCGGGAGCTTTCGAGCAGTACTTC
TRBD1	TRBJ1-1	NA	TRBV30	CAWRGQGNFEAFF	TGTGCCTGGAGGGGACAGGGTAACTTTGAAGCTTTCTTT
TRBD2	TRBJ2-3	NA	TRBV29-1	CSVVSGDLAGGPGDTQYF	TGCAGCGTTGTATCGGGGGACCTAGCGGGAGGGCCCGGAGATACGCAGTATTTT
NA	TRBJ1-5	NA	TRBV7-6	CASSLAEDQPQHF	TGTGCCAGCAGCTTAGCGGAGGATCAGCCCCAGCATTTT
TRBD2	TRBJ2-7	NA	TRBV6-1	CAAGGAGEGYEQYF	TGTGCCGCGGGGGGGGCAGGGGAGGGGTACGAGCAGTACTTC
NA	TRBJ1-2	NA	TRBV6-5	CASRPDGVRNYGYTF	TGTGCCAGCAGACCCGACGGGGTCAGGAACTATGGCTACACCTTC
TRBD2	TRBJ2-3	NA	TRBV5-4	CASSVGLEGVRRDTQYF	TGTGCCAGCAGCGTAGGACTAGAAGGTGTTCGTCGGGATACGCAGTATTTT